This T cell receptor beta chain was documented in a study of blood T cell repertoires in COVID-19. In the study overall: Spain, Italy and the United States supplied samples that represented acute and convalescent COVID-19. From T cells, B-cell-depleted T cells, or PBMCs came the material, which was cDNA or gDNA.

The CDR3 is 15 residues long. V lost 4 bases, J lost 0 bases, and 2 bases stayed unmatched. Looked up from germline, CDR1 is SGHTA and CDR2 is FQGNSA. This table comes from immunoSEQ multiplex PCR, and its TCRdb copy is limited to in-frame clones, with some not included. The table has about 170,000 clones, about four fifths seen once. Specimen: peripheral blood. This clonotype was sampled from a man aged 35 to 55 who had recovered from COVID-19. The J gene is TRBJ1-3, the V gene TRBV7-2; 8 bases align to TRBD1. The CDR3 DNA is TGTGCCAGCAGCTCGGACAGGGCCTCTGGAAACACCATATATTTT. It codes for CASSSDRASGNTIYF.